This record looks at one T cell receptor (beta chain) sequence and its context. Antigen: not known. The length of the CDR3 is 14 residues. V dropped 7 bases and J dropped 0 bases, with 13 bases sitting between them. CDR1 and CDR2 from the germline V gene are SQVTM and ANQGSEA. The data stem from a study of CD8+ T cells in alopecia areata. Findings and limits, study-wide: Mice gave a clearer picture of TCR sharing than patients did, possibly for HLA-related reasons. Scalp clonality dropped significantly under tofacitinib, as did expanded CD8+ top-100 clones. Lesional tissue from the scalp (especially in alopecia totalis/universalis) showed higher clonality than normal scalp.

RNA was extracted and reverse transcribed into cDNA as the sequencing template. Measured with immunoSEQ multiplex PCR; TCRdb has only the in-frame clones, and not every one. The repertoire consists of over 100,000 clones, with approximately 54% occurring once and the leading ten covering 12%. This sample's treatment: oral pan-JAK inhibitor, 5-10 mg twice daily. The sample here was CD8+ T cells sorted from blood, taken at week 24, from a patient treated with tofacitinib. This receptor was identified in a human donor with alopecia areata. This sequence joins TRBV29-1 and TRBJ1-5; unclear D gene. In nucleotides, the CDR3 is TGCAGCGCCTTGGGTACAGATAGCAATCAGCCCCAGCATTTT. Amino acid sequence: CSALGTDSNQPQHF.